The present T cell receptor (delta chain) was sequenced within a study of γδ T cells in repeated Plasmodium falciparum infection. Study summary: Malian children with intense seasonal malaria exposure were compared with matched Australian children.

Gammadelta T cells were flow-sorted from PBMC into Vgamma9/Vdelta2+ and Vdelta2-negative populations for bulk analysis. This clone was seen ten or more times. TCRdb called clones from the multiplex PCR reads again using CATT. The table lists about 50,000 delta-chain clones, around 2% of them singletons, with less than 30% in the top ten. The CDR3 consists of 17 residues. Germline loops: CDR1 TSWWSYY, CDR2 QGS. V gave up 2 bases and J gave up 0 bases; unmatched junction bases: 6. The sequencing sample was made of gamma-delta T cells from blood. This clonotype was obtained from a pool of human donors (malaria-infected and uninfected, not separated). V and J are TRDV1 and TRDJ1; 10 bases line up with TRDD3. The CDR3 reads CALGESWGILYTDKLIF. In nucleotides, the CDR3 is TGTGCTCTTGGGGAATCGTGGGGGATACTTTACACCGATAAACTCATCTTT.